This T cell receptor (beta chain) was obtained from a study of CD8+ T cells in alopecia areata. The study, taken as a whole, reports: There were many expanded lesional clones persisting in scalp and blood during tofacitinib. Clonality in lesional scalp, especially alopecia totalis/universalis, exceeded that of normal scalp.

Sequencing relied on a cDNA template that was reverse transcribed from extracted RNA. Assay used: immunoSEQ multiplex PCR; TCRdb lists only in-frame clones, some missing. The repertoire has some 95,000 clones, around 40% of them found once; the top ten carry 15% to 20%. The CDR3 is 12 residues long. V lost 0 bases and J 9 bases, leaving 6 bases between the germline ends. Germline CDR1 is SGHVS and CDR2 is FQNEAQ. As to this clone: Antigen specificity is unknown.

The treatment was: oral pan-JAK inhibitor, 5-10 mg twice daily. Peripheral blood samples and lesional scalp punch biopsies were obtained from alopecia areata patients. This TCR was recovered from a human donor with alopecia areata. This sample comprised CD8+ T cells sorted from blood, obtained at week 24, from a patient treated with tofacitinib. The chain uses TRBV7-8 and TRBJ2-1; D gene ambiguous. CDR3 region: CASSLAPPEQFF. CDR3 coding DNA: TGTGCCAGCAGCTTAGCCCCCCCTGAGCAGTTCTTC. Full variable domain (remainder filled in from reference TRBV7-8 and TRBJ2-1): GAGVSQSPRYKVAKRGQDVALRCDPISGHVSLFWYQQALGQGPEFLTYFQNEAQLDKSGLPSDRFFAERPEGSVSTLKIQRTQQEDSAVYLCASSLAPPEQFFGPGTRLTVL.